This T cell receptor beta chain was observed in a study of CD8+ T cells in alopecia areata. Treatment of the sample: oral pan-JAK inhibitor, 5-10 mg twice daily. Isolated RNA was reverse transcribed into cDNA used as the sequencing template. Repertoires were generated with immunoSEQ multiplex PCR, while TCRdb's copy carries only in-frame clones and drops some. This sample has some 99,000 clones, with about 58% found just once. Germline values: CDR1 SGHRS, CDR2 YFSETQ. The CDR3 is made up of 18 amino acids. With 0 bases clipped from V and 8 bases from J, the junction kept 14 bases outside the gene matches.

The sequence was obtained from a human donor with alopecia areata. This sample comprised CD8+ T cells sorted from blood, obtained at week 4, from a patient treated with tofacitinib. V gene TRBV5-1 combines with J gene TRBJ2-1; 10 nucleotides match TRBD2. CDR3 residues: CASSLGRGASGRGDEQFF. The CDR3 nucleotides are TGCGCCAGCAGCTTGGGCCGGGGGGCTAGCGGGAGAGGAGATGAGCAGTTCTTC. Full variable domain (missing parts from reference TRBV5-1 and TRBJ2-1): KAGVTQTPRYLIKTRGQQVTLSCSPISGHRSVSWYQQTPGQGLQFLFEYFSETQRNKGNFPGRFSGRQFSNSRSEMNVSTLELGDSALYLCASSLGRGASGRGDEQFFGPGTRLTVL.